This TCR beta chain is from a study of cytomegalovirus exposure and HLA in healthy donors. The PCR employed 60 Vbeta primers together with 13 Jbeta primers. Measured with immunoSEQ multiplex PCR; TCRdb has only the in-frame clones, and not every one. This table holds over 90,000 clones, around 79% found once. The donors were healthy bone marrow donors. The CDR3 has 14 amino acids. Per the germline V gene, CDR1 is MGHRA and CDR2 is YSYEKL. Trimming took 0 bases from V and 3 from J, leaving 6 bases between them. The chain carries TRBV4-1 and TRBJ2-1; D is unclear. The specimen was PBMCs. This sequence originates from a man in his fifties or sixties in good health and CMV-seropositive. Written as DNA, the CDR3 is TGCGCCAGCAGCCAAGATCTATACTACAATGAGCAGTTCTTC. Its translation: CASSQDLYYNEQFF.